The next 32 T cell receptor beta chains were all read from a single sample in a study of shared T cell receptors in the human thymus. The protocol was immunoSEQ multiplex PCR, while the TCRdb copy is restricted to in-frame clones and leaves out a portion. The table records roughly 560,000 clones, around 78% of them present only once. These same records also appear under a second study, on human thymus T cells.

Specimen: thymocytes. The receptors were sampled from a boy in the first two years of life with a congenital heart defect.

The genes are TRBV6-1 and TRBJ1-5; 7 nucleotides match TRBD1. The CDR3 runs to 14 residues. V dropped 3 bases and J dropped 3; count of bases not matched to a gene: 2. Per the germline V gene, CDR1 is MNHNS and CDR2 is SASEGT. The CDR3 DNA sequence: TGTGCCAGCAGTGACGGGACAGTCAATCAGCCCCAGCATTTT. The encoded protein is CASSDGTVNQPQHF.

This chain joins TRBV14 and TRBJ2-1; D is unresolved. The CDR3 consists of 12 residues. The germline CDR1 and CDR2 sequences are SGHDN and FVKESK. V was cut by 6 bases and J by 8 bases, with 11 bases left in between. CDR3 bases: TGTGCCAGCAGTCGAGATGCGGATGAGCAGTTCTTC. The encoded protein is CASSRDADEQFF.

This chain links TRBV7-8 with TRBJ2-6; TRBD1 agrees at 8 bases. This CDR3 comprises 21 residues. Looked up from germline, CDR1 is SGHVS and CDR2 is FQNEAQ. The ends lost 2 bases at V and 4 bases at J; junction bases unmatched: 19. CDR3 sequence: CASSLSDRVWGTLGGANVLTF. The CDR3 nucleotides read TGTGCCAGCAGCTTATCGGACAGGGTGTGGGGTACTCTAGGGGGGGCCAACGTCCTGACTTTC.

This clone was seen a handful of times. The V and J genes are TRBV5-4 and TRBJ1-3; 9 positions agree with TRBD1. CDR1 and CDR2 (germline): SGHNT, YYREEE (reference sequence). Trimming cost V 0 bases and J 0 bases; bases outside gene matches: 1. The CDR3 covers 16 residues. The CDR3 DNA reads TGTGCCAGCAGCTTGGGGGACAGGGCCTCTGGAAACACCATATATTTT. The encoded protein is CASSLGDRASGNTIYF.

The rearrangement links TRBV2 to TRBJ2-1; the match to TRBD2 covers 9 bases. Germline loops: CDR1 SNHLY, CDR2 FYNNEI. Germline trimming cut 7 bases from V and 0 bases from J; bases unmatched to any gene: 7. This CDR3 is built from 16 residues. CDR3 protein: CASTSSGASSYNEQFF. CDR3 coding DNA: TGTGCCAGCACCTCTAGCGGGGCGAGCTCCTACAATGAGCAGTTCTTC.

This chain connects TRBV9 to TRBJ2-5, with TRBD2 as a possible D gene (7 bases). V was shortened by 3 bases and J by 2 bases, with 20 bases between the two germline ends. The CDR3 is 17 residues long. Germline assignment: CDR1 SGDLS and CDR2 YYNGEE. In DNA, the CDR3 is TGTGCCAGCAGCGAGAGGGGAGAGGGGGGGCCGCAAGAGACCCAGTACTTC. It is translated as CASSERGEGGPQETQYF. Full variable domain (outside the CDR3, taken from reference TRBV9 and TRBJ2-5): DSGVTQTPKHLITATGQRVTLRCSPRSGDLSVYWYQQSLDQGLQFLIQYYNGEERAKGNILERFSAQQFPDLHSELNLSSLELGDSALYFCASSERGEGGPQETQYFGPGTRLLVL.

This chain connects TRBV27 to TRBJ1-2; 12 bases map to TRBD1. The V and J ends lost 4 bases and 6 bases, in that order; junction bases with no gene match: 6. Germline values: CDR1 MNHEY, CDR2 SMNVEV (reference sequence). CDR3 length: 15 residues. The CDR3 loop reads CASSSPGQGADGYTF. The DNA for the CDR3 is TGTGCCAGCAGTTCTCCGGGACAGGGGGCGGATGGCTACACCTTC.

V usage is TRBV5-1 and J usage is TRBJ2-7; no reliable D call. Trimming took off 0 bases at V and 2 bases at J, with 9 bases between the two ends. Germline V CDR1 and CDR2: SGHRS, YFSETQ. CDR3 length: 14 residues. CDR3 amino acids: CASSLVSRTYEQYF. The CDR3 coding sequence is TGCGCCAGCAGCTTGGTGTCCAGGACCTACGAGCAGTACTTC.

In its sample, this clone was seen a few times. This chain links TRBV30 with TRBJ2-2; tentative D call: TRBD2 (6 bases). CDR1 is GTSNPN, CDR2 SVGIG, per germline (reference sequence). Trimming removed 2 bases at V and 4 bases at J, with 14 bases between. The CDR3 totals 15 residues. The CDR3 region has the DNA TGTGCCTGGAGTTCCGACGGGAGTCGCACCGGGGAGCTGTTTTTT. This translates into CAWSSDGSRTGELFF.

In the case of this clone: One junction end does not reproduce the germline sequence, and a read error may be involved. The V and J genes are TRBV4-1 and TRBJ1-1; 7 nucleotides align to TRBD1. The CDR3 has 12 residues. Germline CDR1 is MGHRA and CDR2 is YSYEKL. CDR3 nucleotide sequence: TGCGCCAGCAGACTTTTACAGGGGTTTATGGTCTTT. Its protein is CASRLLQGFMVF.

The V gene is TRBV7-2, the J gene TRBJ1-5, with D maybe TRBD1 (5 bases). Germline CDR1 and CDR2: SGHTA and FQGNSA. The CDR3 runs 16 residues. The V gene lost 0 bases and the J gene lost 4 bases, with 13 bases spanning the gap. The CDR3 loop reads CASSLARTHQNQPQHF. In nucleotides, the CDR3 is TGTGCCAGCAGCTTAGCCCGGACACACCAAAATCAGCCCCAGCATTTT.

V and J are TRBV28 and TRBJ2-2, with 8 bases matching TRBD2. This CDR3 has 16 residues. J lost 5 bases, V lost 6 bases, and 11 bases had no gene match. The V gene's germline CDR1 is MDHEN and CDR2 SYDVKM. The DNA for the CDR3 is TGTGCCAGCAGGTACGGGAGGGCAGATAGTACCGGGGAGCTGTTTTTT. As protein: CASRYGRADSTGELFF. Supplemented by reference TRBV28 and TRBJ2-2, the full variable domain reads DVKVTQSSRYLVKRTGEKVFLECVQDMDHENMFWYRQDPGLGLRLIYFSYDVKMKEKGDIPEGYSVSREKKERFSLILESASTNQTSMYLCASRYGRADSTGELFFGEGSRLTVL.

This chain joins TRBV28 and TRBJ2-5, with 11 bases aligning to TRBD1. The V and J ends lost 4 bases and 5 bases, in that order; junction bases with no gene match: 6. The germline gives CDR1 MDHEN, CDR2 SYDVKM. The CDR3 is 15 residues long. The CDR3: CASSSRTGGIETQYF. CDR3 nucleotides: TGTGCCAGCAGTTCTCGGACAGGGGGCATTGAGACCCAGTACTTC. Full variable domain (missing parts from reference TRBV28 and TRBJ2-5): DVKVTQSSRYLVKRTGEKVFLECVQDMDHENMFWYRQDPGLGLRLIYFSYDVKMKEKGDIPEGYSVSREKKERFSLILESASTNQTSMYLCASSSRTGGIETQYFGPGTRLLVL.

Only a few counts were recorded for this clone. This CDR3 is CASSPQRERRDEQFF. The CDR3 bases are TGTGCCAGCAGCCCACAACGGGAACGAAGGGATGAGCAGTTCTTC. The gene calls are TRBV14 and TRBJ2-1, with TRBD2 as a possible D gene (5 bases). The CDR3 consists of 15 residues. V lost 4 bases and J lost 8, with 18 bases in between. The germline CDR1 and CDR2 sequences are SGHDN and FVKESK. The whole variable domain, filled in from reference TRBV14 and TRBJ2-1, reads EAGVTQFPSHSVIEKGQTVTLRCDPISGHDNLYWYRRVMGKEIKFLLHFVKESKQDESGMPNNRFLAERTGGTYSTLKVQPAELEDSGVYFCASSPQRERRDEQFFGPGTRLTVL.

The CDR3 here is CASSEARTGSVTEAFF. The CDR3, as DNA: TGTGCCAGCAGTGAAGCGCGAACAGGGTCGGTCACTGAAGCTTTCTTT. The chain has TRBV6-1 and TRBJ1-1; possible D gene TRBD1, 6 bases. The CDR3 consists of 16 residues. Germline V gene sequence: CDR1 MNHNS, CDR2 SASEGT. The V end was cut by 0 bases, the J end by 4 bases, with 15 bases between.

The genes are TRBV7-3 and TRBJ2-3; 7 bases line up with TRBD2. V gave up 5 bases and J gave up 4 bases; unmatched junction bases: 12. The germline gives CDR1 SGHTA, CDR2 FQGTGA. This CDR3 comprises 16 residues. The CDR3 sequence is CASSRPGAGTPDTQYF. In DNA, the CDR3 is TGTGCCAGCAGCCGGCCGGGAGCGGGAACCCCAGATACGCAGTATTTT.

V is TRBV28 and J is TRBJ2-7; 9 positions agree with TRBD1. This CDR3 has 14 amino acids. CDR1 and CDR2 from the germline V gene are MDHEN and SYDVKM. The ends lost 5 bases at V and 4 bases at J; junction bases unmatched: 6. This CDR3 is CASSARTGAYEQYF. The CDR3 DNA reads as TGTGCCAGCAGTGCACGGACAGGGGCGTACGAGCAGTACTTC.

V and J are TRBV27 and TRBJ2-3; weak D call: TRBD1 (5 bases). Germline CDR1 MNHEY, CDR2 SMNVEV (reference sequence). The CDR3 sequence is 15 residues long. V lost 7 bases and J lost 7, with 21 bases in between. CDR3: CASKAPDERGYTQYF. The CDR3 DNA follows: TGTGCCAGCAAAGCGCCTGACGAAAGGGGCTATACGCAGTATTTT.

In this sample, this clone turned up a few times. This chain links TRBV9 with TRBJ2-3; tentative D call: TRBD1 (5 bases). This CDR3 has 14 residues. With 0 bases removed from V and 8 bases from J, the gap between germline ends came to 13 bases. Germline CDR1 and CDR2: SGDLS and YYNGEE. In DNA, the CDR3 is TGTGCCAGCAGCGTAGGAAGGGGTTCGTCTACGCAGTATTTT. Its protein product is CASSVGRGSSTQYF.

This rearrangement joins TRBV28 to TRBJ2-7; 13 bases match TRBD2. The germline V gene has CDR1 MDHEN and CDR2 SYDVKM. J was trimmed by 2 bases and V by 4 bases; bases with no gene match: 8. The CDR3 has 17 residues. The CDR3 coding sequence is TGTGCCAGCAGTTCGAGACTAGCGGGAGGTTATACCTACGAGCAGTACTTC. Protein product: CASSSRLAGGYTYEQYF.

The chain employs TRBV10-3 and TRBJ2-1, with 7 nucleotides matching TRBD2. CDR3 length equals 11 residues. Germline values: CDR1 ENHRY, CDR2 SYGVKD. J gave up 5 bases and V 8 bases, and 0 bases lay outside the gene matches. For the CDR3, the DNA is TGTGCCATCGCGGGAGACAATGAGCAGTTCTTC. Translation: CAIAGDNEQFF.

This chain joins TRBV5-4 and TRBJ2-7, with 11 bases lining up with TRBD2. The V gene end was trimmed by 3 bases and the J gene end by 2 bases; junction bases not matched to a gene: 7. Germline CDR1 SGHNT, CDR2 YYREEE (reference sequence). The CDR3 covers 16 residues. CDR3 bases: TGTGCCAGCAGCTGGGGACTAGCGGATGCACCCTACGAGCAGTACTTC. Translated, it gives CASSWGLADAPYEQYF.

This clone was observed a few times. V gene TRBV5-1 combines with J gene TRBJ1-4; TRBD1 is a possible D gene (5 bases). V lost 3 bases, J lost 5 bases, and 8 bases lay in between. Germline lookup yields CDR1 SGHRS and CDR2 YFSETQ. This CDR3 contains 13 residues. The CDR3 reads CASSSPGNEKLFF. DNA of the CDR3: TGCGCCAGCAGCTCCCCAGGGAATGAAAAACTGTTTTTT.

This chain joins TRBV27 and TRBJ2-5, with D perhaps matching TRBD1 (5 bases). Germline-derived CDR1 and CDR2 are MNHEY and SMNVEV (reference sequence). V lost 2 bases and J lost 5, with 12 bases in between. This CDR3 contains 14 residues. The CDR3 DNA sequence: TGTGCCAGCAGTTTACCTAGGGGTCGGGAGACCCAGTACTTC. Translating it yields CASSLPRGRETQYF.

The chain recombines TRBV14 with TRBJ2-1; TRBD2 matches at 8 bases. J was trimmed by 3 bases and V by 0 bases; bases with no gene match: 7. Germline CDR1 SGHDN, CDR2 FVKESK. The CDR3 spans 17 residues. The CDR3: CASSQDRPGLVYNEQFF. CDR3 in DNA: TGTGCCAGCAGCCAAGATCGGCCGGGACTAGTCTACAATGAGCAGTTCTTC. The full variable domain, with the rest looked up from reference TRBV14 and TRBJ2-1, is EAGVTQFPSHSVIEKGQTVTLRCDPISGHDNLYWYRRVMGKEIKFLLHFVKESKQDESGMPNNRFLAERTGGTYSTLKVQPAELEDSGVYFCASSQDRPGLVYNEQFFGPGTRLTVL.

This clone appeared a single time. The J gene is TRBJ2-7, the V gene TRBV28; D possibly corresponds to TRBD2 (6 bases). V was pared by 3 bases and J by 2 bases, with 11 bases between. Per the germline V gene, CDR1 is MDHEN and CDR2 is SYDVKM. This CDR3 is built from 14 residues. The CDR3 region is CASSLRDWPYEQYF. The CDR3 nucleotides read TGTGCCAGCAGTTTGCGGGACTGGCCCTACGAGCAGTACTTC.

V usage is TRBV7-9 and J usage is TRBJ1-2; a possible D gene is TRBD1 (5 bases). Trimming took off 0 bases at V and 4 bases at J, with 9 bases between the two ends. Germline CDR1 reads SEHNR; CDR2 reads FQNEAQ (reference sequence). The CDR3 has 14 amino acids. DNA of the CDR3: TGTGCCAGCAGCTTAGCGAAGGGGTCCTATGGCTACACCTTC. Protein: CASSLAKGSYGYTF.

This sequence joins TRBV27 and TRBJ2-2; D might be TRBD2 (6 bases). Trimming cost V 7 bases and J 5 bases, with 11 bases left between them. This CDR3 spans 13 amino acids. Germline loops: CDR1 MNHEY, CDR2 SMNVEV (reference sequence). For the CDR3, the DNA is TGTGCCAGCACCGGGGACTTGACCGGGGAGCTGTTTTTT. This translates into CASTGDLTGELFF.

The CDR3 DNA reads as TGTGCCAGCAGGCCGGGACAGGGGGACGAGACCCAGTACTTC. This encodes CASRPGQGDETQYF. The V and J genes are TRBV6-1 and TRBJ2-5; 11 bases agree with TRBD1. CDR1 is MNHNS, CDR2 SASEGT, per germline. The CDR3 is 14 amino acids. The ends lost 6 bases at V and 5 bases at J; junction bases unmatched: 5.

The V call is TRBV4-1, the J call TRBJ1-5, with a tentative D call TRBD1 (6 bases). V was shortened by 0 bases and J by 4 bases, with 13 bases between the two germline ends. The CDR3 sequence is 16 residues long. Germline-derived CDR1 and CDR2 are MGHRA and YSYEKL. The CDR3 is CASSQDGCQGNQPQHF. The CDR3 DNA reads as TGCGCCAGCAGCCAAGACGGGTGCCAGGGGAATCAGCCCCAGCATTTT.

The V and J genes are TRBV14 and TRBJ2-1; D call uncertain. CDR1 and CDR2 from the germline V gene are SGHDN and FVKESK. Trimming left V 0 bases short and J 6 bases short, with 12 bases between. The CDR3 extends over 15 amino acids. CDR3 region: CASSQDRVPTNEQFF. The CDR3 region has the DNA TGTGCCAGCAGCCAAGATCGGGTTCCCACCAATGAGCAGTTCTTC. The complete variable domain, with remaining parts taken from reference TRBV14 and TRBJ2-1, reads EAGVTQFPSHSVIEKGQTVTLRCDPISGHDNLYWYRRVMGKEIKFLLHFVKESKQDESGMPNNRFLAERTGGTYSTLKVQPAELEDSGVYFCASSQDRVPTNEQFFGPGTRLTVL.

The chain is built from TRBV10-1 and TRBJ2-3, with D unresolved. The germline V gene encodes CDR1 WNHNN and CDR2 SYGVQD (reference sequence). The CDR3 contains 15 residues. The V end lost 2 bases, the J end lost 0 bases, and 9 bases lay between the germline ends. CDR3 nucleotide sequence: TGCGCCAGCAGTGAGCCCGACAAGAGCACAGATACGCAGTATTTT. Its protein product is CASSEPDKSTDTQYF.